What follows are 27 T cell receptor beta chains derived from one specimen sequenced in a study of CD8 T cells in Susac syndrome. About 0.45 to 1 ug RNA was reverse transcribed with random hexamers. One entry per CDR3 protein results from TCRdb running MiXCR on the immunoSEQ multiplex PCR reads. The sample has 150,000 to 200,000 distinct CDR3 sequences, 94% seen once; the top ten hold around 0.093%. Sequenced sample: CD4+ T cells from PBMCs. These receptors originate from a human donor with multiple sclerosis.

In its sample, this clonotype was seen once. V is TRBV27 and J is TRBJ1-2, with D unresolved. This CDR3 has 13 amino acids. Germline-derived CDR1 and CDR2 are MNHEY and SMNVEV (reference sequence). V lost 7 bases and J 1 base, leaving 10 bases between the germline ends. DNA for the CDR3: TGTGCCAGCAAAGGGCAGAGTAACTATGGCTACACCTTC. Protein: CASKGQSNYGYTF.

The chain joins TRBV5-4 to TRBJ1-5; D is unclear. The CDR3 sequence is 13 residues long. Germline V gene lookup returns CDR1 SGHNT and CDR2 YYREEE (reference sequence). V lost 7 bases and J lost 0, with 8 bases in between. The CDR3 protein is CASAVDSNQPQHF. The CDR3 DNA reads TGTGCCAGCGCGGTAGATAGCAATCAGCCCCAGCATTTT.

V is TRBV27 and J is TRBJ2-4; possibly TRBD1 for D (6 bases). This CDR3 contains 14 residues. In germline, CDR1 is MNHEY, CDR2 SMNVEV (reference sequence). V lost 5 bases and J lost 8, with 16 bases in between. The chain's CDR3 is CASSAGTFGYIQYF. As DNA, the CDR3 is TGTGCCAGCAGTGCAGGGACATTCGGGTACATTCAGTACTTC.

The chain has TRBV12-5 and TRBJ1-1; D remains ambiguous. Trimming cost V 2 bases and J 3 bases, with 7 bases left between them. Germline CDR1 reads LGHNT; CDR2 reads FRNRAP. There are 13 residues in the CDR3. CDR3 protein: CASGLKRDTEAFF. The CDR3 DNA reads TGTGCTAGTGGTTTGAAAAGGGACACTGAAGCTTTCTTT.

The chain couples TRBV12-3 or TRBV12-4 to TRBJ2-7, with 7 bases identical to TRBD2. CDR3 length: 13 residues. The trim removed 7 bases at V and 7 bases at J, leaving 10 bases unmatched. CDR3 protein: CASTTGGRGEQYF. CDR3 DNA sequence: TGTGCCAGCACAACGGGAGGACGGGGAGAGCAGTACTTC.

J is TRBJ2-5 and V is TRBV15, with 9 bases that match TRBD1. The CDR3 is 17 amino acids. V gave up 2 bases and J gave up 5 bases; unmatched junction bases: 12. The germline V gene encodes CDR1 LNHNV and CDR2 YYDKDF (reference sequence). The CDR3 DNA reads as TGTGCCACCAGCAGAAATTACAGGGGGCAGGTTGAGGAGACCCAGTACTTC. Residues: CATSRNYRGQVEETQYF.

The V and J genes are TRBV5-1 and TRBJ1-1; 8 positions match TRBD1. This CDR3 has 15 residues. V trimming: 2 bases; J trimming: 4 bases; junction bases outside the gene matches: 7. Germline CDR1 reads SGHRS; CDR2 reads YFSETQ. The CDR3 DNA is TGCGCCAGCAGCTTTACGACAGGGGCTAGCACTGAAGCTTTCTTT. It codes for CASSFTTGASTEAFF.

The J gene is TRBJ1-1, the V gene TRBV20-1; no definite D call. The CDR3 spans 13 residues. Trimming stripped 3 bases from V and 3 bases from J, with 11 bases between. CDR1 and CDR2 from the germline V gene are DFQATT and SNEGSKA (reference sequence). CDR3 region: CSASPKWDTEAFF. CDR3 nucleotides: TGCAGTGCTAGCCCAAAGTGGGACACTGAAGCTTTCTTT.

The CDR3 sequence is CASSDRPTGELFF. The CDR3 DNA reads TGTGCCAGTAGCGACAGACCCACCGGGGAGCTGTTTTTT. This rearrangement joins TRBV19 to TRBJ2-2, with a tentative D call TRBD1 (5 bases). V was cut by 6 bases and J by 4 bases, with 9 bases left in between. The V gene's germline CDR1 is LNHDA and CDR2 SQIVND (reference sequence). The CDR3 sequence is 13 residues long.

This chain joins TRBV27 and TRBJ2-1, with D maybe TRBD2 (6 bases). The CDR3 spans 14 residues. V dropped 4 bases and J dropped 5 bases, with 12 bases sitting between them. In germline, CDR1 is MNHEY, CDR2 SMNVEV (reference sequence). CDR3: CASSSQRADNEQFF. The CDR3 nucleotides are TGTGCCAGCAGTTCCCAGCGGGCTGACAATGAGCAGTTCTTC.

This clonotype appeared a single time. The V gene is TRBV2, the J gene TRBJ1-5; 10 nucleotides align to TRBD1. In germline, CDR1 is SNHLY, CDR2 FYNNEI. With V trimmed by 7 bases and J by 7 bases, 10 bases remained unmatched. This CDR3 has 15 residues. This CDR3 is CASTLWGQGQQPQHF. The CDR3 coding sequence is TGTGCCAGCACCTTGTGGGGACAGGGGCAACAGCCCCAGCATTTT.

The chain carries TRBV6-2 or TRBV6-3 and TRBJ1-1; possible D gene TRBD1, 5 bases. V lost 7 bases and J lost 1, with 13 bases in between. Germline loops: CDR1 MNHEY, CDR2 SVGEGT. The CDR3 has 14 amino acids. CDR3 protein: CASIWGGANTEAFF. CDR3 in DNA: TGTGCCAGCATTTGGGGCGGGGCGAACACTGAAGCTTTCTTT.

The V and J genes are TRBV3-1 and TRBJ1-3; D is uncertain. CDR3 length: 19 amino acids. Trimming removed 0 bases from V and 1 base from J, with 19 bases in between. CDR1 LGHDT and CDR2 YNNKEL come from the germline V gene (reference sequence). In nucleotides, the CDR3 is TGTGCCAGCAGCCAAGACCCAGCGGCCTGGAGGATTTCTGGAAACACCATATATTTT. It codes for CASSQDPAAWRISGNTIYF.

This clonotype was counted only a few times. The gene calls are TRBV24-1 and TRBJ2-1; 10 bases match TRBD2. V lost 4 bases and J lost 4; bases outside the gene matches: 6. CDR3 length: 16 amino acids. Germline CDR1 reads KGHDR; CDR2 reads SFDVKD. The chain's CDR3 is CATSDRTSGTYNEQFF. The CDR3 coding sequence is TGTGCCACCAGTGACCGTACTAGCGGGACTTACAATGAGCAGTTCTTC.

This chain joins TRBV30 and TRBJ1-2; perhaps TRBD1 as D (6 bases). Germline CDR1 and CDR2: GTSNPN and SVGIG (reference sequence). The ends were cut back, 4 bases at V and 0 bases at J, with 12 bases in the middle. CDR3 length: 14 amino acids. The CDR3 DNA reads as TGTGCCTGGACCTATGGACAGCCTAACTATGGCTACACCTTC. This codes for CAWTYGQPNYGYTF.

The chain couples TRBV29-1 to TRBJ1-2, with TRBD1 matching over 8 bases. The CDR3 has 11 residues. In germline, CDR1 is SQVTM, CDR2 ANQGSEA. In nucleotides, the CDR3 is TGCAGTCGACAGGGGCTGCGGGGCTACACCTTC. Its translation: CSRQGLRGYTF.

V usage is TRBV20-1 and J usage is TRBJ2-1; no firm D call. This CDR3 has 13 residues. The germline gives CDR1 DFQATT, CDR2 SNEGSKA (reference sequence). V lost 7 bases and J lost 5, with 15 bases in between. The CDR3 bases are TGCAGTGTCAGACTGCCTGTGAACAATGAGCAGTTCTTC. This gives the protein CSVRLPVNNEQFF.

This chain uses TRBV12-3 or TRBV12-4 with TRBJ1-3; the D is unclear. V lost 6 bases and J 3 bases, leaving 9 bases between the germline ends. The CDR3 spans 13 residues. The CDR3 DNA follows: TGTGCCAGCAGACAGAGATTTGGAAACACCATATATTTT. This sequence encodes CASRQRFGNTIYF.

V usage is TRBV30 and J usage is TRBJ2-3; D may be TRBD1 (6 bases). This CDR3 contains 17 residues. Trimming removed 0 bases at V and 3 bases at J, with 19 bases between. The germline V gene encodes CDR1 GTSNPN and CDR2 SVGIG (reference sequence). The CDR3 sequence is CAWSVRGPAVLTDTQYF. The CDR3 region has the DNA TGTGCCTGGAGTGTCAGGGGTCCTGCGGTGTTGACAGATACGCAGTATTTT.

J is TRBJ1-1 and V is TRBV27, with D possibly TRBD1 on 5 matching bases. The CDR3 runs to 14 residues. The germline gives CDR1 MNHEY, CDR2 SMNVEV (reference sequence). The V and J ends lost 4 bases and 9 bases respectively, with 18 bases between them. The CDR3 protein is CASSSPRGAGKAFF. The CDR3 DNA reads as TGTGCCAGCAGTTCCCCAAGAGGGGCTGGGAAAGCTTTCTTT.

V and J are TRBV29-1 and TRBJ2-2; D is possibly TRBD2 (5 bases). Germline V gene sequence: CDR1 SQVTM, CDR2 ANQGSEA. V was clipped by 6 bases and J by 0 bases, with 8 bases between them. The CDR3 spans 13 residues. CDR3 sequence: CSVDFPNTGELFF. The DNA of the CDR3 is TGCAGCGTGGACTTCCCGAACACCGGGGAGCTGTTTTTT.

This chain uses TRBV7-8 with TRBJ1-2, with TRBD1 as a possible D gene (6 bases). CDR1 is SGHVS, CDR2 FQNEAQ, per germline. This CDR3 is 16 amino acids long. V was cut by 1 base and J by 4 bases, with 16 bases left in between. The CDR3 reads CASSLEPLSGAYGYTF. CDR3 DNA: TGTGCCAGCAGCTTAGAGCCACTATCGGGGGCCTATGGCTACACCTTC.

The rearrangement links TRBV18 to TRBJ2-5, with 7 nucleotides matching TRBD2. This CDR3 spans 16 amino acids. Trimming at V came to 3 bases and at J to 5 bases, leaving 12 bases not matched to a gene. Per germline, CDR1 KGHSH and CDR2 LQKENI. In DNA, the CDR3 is TGTGCCAGCTCACCTACGGGGGGACGGACGTGGGAGACCCAGTACTTC. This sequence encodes CASSPTGGRTWETQYF.

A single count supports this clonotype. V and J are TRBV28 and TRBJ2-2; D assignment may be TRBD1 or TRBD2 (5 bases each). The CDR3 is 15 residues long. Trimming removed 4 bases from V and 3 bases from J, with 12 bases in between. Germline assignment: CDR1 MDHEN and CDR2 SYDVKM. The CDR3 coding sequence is TGTGCCAGCAGTTACCCCGGGACCCACACCGGGGAGCTGTTTTTT. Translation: CASSYPGTHTGELFF. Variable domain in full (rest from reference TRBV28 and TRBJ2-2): DVKVTQSSRYLVKRTGEKVFLECVQDMDHENMFWYRQDPGLGLRLIYFSYDVKMKEKGDIPEGYSVSREKKERFSLILESASTNQTSMYLCASSYPGTHTGELFFGEGSRLTVL.

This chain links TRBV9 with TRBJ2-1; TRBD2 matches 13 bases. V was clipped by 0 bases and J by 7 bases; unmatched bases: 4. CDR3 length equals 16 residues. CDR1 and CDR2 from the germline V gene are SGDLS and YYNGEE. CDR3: CASSVGLAGGRNEQFF. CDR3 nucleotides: TGTGCCAGCAGCGTAGGACTAGCGGGAGGAAGGAATGAGCAGTTCTTC. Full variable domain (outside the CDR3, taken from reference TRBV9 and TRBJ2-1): DSGVTQTPKHLITATGQRVTLRCSPRSGDLSVYWYQQSLDQGLQFLIQYYNGEERAKGNILERFSAQQFPDLHSELNLSSLELGDSALYFCASSVGLAGGRNEQFFGPGTRLTVL.

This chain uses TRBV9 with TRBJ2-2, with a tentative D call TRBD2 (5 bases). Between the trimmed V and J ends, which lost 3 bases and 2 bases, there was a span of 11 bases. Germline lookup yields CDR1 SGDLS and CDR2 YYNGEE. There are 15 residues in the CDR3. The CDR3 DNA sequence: TGTGCCAGCAGCGCCGGGGTGGCAAACACCGGGGAGCTGTTTTTT. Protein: CASSAGVANTGELFF.

CDR3 nucleotide sequence: TGTGCCTGGAGTCCTCCTCTCGGGACAGGATACACTGAAGCTTTCTTT. Protein sequence: CAWSPPLGTGYTEAFF. The rearrangement joins TRBV30 to TRBJ1-1, with 8 nucleotides matching TRBD1. CDR3 length equals 16 residues. The germline CDR1 and CDR2 sequences are GTSNPN and SVGIG (reference sequence). With V trimmed by 2 bases and J by 3 bases, 11 bases remained unmatched.